The entry that follows covers one TCR beta chain sequence. Under the authors' procedure: Estimation of nucleated cell counts was performed using reference gene primer amplification. TCRdb keeps only in-frame clones here, not all; method: immunoSEQ multiplex PCR. Clonal size and the V and J genes are those of that table, whereas D and trimming came from the DNA. The sample has about 140,000 clones, about 86% seen once. These data belong to a study of blood T cell repertoires in COVID-19. Germline trimming cut 4 bases from V and 6 bases from J; bases unmatched to any gene: 3. Germline V gene lookup returns CDR1 LGHNA and CDR2 YNFKEQ. The CDR3 has 13 residues.

The sequenced sample consisted of peripheral blood. The chain links TRBV4-2 to TRBJ2-1; 7 nucleotides line up with TRBD1. The clonotype originates from a woman aged 60-70 years with acute or convalescent COVID-19. Here the CDR3 reads CASSPRQGNEQFF. In DNA, the CDR3 is TGTGCCAGCAGCCCCCGACAGGGCAATGAGCAGTTCTTC.